These 25 T cell receptor beta chains share one sample of origin, sequenced in a study of T cells in Graves' hyperthyroidism and ophthalmopathy. Amplification yielded TCR beta CDR3 regions, with RNA transcripts as the source. The study used the HTBI primer set for a first-round RT-PCR of the TCR CDR3. TCRdb passed the multiplex PCR reads through MiXCR, listing each CDR3 protein once. The table has 350,000 or so distinct CDR3 sequences, roughly a sixth seen once; the top ten hold roughly 35%. Sequenced input: blood. The receptors come from a woman aged 25-40 years with Graves' hyperthyroidism that later progressed to Graves' ophthalmopathy.

V is TRBV27 and J is TRBJ1-6; no definite D call. The ends were cut back, 2 bases at V and 5 bases at J, with 13 bases in the middle. The CDR3 sequence is 16 residues long. Germline CDR1 MNHEY, CDR2 SMNVEV (reference sequence). The CDR3 protein is CASSLGVRLHNSPLHF. For the CDR3, the DNA is TGTGCCAGCAGTTTAGGGGTGAGGCTCCATAATTCACCCCTCCACTTT.

In its sample, this clonotype was seen a few times. The chain couples TRBV20-1 to TRBJ2-5, with 9 bases matching TRBD2. The trim removed 3 bases at V and 5 bases at J, leaving 7 bases unmatched. Germline-derived CDR1 and CDR2 are DFQATT and SNEGSKA (reference sequence). The CDR3 is made up of 14 amino acids. In DNA form, the CDR3 reads TGCAGTGCTAGTGGCGGGGGGGCCTCGGAGACCCAGTACTTC. Its protein is CSASGGGASETQYF.

J is TRBJ2-2 and V is TRBV5-1; 10 bases are shared with TRBD1. The CDR3 contains 15 residues. Germline values: CDR1 SGHRS, CDR2 YFSETQ. The junction had 7 bases not matched to a gene; V was cut back by 7 bases and J by 4 bases. CDR3 DNA: TGCGCCAGCGGGACAGGGGTTCTGGTCACCGGGGAGCTGTTTTTT. This translates into CASGTGVLVTGELFF. The full variable domain, its missing parts supplied by reference TRBV5-1 and TRBJ2-2, is KAGVTQTPRYLIKTRGQQVTLSCSPISGHRSVSWYQQTPGQGLQFLFEYFSETQRNKGNFPGRFSGRQFSNSRSEMNVSTLELGDSALYLCASGTGVLVTGELFFGEGSRLTVL.

Only a few counts were recorded for this clonotype. This sequence joins TRBV10-3 and TRBJ2-5; D unclear. The CDR3 is made up of 11 amino acids. V was pared by 6 bases and J by 5 bases, with 7 bases between. The V gene's germline CDR1 is ENHRY and CDR2 SYGVKD. Here the CDR3 DNA reads TGTGCCATCAGAGTTCGGGAGACCCAGTACTTC. As protein: CAIRVRETQYF.

This clonotype was seen at least ten times. The V call is TRBV12-3 or TRBV12-4, the J call TRBJ2-7; TRBD1 agrees at 8 bases. Trimming took 5 bases from V and 4 from J; bases not matched to a gene: 10. The length of the CDR3 is 15 residues. The CDR3 coding sequence is TGTGCCAGCAGTCGACAGGGGCTGGTCCTTTACGAGCAGTACTTC. It specifies CASSRQGLVLYEQYF.

This clonotype was counted at least ten times. V usage is TRBV28 and J usage is TRBJ1-5; 9 bases agree with TRBD1. The V and J ends lost 2 bases and 5 bases, in that order; junction bases with no gene match: 4. This CDR3 contains 15 residues. Germline V gene lookup returns CDR1 MDHEN and CDR2 SYDVKM. CDR3 amino acids: CASSLGGQGDQPQHF. In DNA form, the CDR3 reads TGTGCCAGCAGTTTAGGGGGACAGGGTGATCAGCCCCAGCATTTT.

The rearrangement uses TRBV5-8 and TRBJ1-2, with unresolved D. The germline gives CDR1 SGHTS, CDR2 YDEGEE. Trimming cost V 0 bases and J 6 bases, with 6 bases left between them. The CDR3 runs 12 residues. The CDR3 sequence is CASSLEVDGYTF. Here the CDR3 DNA reads TGTGCCAGCAGCTTGGAGGTGGATGGCTACACCTTC.

This clonotype was recorded at least ten times. J is TRBJ2-1 and V is TRBV19; TRBD2 agrees at 8 bases. The ends lost 5 bases at V and 8 bases at J; junction bases unmatched: 14. CDR1 is LNHDA and CDR2 is SQIVND in the germline V gene (reference sequence). The CDR3 is 16 residues long. The CDR3: CASSPGLGESGDEQFF. CDR3 sequence (DNA): TGTGCCAGTAGTCCGGGACTAGGGGAGTCGGGCGATGAGCAGTTCTTC.

This clonotype was counted a few times. The chain couples TRBV6-1 to TRBJ1-2, with D hard to call. The CDR3 consists of 11 residues. Trimming left V 1 base short and J 8 bases short, with 5 bases between. Germline V gene sequence: CDR1 MNHNS, CDR2 SASEGT. CDR3 sequence (DNA): TGTGCCAGCAGTGAAGTGAGGGGCTACACCTTC. It is translated as CASSEVRGYTF.

This clonotype was detected many times. The rearrangement uses TRBV6-5 and TRBJ1-1; no definite D call. Germline V lookup: CDR1 MNHEY, CDR2 SVGAGI. This CDR3 has 16 amino acids. Deletions cut 0 bases from V and 6 bases from J, with 17 bases between. In DNA form, the CDR3 reads TGTGCCAGCAGTTACTCGTGGGAGGGTAATCTGGCTGAAGCTTTCTTT. It yields the protein CASSYSWEGNLAEAFF.

This clonotype occurred many times. The chain recombines TRBV2 with TRBJ2-3; D remains ambiguous. The CDR3 has 14 residues. The germline V and J ends were trimmed by 2 bases and 2 bases, with 8 bases remaining between them. The V gene's germline CDR1 is SNHLY and CDR2 FYNNEI. In DNA form, the CDR3 reads TGTGCCAGCAGTGAAATAGTCAACACAGATACGCAGTATTTT. Translation: CASSEIVNTDTQYF. Complete variable domain (other parts from reference TRBV2 and TRBJ2-3): EPEVTQTPSHQVTQMGQEVILRCVPISNHLYFYWYRQILGQKVEFLVSFYNNEISEKSEIFDDQFSVERPDGSNFTLKIRSTKLEDSAMYFCASSEIVNTDTQYFGPGTRLTVL.

The chain recombines TRBV20-1 with TRBJ1-1; 9 nucleotides agree with TRBD1. Germline V lookup: CDR1 DFQATT, CDR2 SNEGSKA (reference sequence). The CDR3 sequence is 14 residues long. The trim removed 6 bases at V and 1 base at J, leaving 6 bases unmatched. The CDR3 DNA follows: TGCAGTGCCCCCCGGGACAGGGAGAACACTGAAGCTTTCTTT. Protein sequence: CSAPRDRENTEAFF.

This clonotype appeared a few times. J is TRBJ1-2 and V is TRBV19; D gene ambiguous. V lost 3 bases and J 3 bases, leaving 11 bases between the germline ends. Germline CDR1 is LNHDA and CDR2 is SQIVND (reference sequence). The CDR3 has 14 residues. Written as DNA, the CDR3 is TGTGCCAGTAGTATGGGTGGAGACTACTATGGCTACACCTTC. It codes for CASSMGGDYYGYTF.

This clonotype was seen a few times. V gene TRBV11-2 combines with J gene TRBJ2-5; TRBD2 aligns across 7 bases. The CDR3 covers 15 residues. CDR1 is SGHAT, CDR2 FQNNGV, per germline. Unmatched junction bases numbered 9, after V lost 6 bases and J lost 2 bases. CDR3 nucleotides: TGTGCCAGCAGGCCGGTTGGAGCGGGGCAAGAGACCCAGTACTTC. This translates into CASRPVGAGQETQYF.

This clonotype came up many times. The chain uses TRBV27 and TRBJ2-2; a weak D match, TRBD2 (5 bases). This CDR3 has 13 residues. CDR1 is MNHEY, CDR2 SMNVEV, per germline (reference sequence). The ends were cut back, 5 bases at V and 5 bases at J, with 9 bases in the middle. The CDR3 DNA sequence: TGTGCCAGCAGTCACGGGGTGACCGGGGAGCTGTTTTTT. Translation gives CASSHGVTGELFF.

This clonotype was detected ten times or more. The chain joins TRBV18 to TRBJ2-5; D gene ambiguous. The CDR3 extends over 13 amino acids. Trimming left V 3 bases short and J 4 bases short, with 9 bases between. The germline V gene has CDR1 KGHSH and CDR2 LQKENI. The CDR3 nucleotides read TGTGCCAGCTCACCGACCATGAGAGAGACCCAGTACTTC. Translated, it gives CASSPTMRETQYF.

This clonotype appeared many times. This sequence joins TRBV2 and TRBJ2-5; tentative D call: TRBD1 (5 bases). The V gene's germline CDR1 is SNHLY and CDR2 FYNNEI. V was shortened by 2 bases and J by 2 bases, with 12 bases between the two germline ends. This CDR3 is 15 amino acids long. In DNA form, the CDR3 reads TGTGCCAGCAGTGAAACCCAGGGATCACAAGAGACCCAGTACTTC. Translation gives CASSETQGSQETQYF.

About this clonotype itself: It may be a read error: a sequence one base away is much more abundant. This chain joins TRBV9 and TRBJ1-1, with 8 nucleotides matching TRBD1. CDR1 SGDLS and CDR2 YYNGEE come from the germline V gene. The V segment lost 3 bases and the J segment 1 base; nucleotides outside the gene matches: 23. This CDR3 has 21 residues. The CDR3 protein is CASSDSEGIRIRGQGNTEAFF. The CDR3 DNA reads TGTGCCAGCAGCGATTCGGAGGGGATCCGAATCAGGGGGCAGGGGAACACTGAAGCTTTCTTT.

The sample holds many counts of this clonotype. The chain employs TRBV7-3 and TRBJ2-3, with D perhaps being TRBD1 or TRBD2 (5 bases each). V dropped 6 bases and J dropped 9 bases, with 16 bases sitting between them. The CDR3 extends over 13 amino acids. CDR1 SGHTA and CDR2 FQGTGA come from the germline V gene. CDR3 loop: CASRSSGPPTQYF. CDR3 bases: TGTGCCAGCAGATCTTCGGGACCCCCCACGCAGTATTTT.

This clonotype was detected many times. The chain has TRBV7-8 and TRBJ2-1; 12 bases fit TRBD1. Germline CDR1 and CDR2: SGHVS and FQNEAQ. This CDR3 contains 14 residues. V lost 10 bases to trimming and J lost 5 bases; unmatched junction nucleotides: 6. The CDR3 sequence is CATGTGGINNEQFF. In DNA, the CDR3 is TGTGCCACTGGGACAGGGGGCATCAACAATGAGCAGTTCTTC.

Note on this clonotype: Germline and junction disagree at one end, which may indicate a read error. The rearrangement joins TRBV28 to TRBJ1-1; D ambiguous. The CDR3 is 12 residues long. Germline V gene data show CDR1 as MDHEN and CDR2 as SYDVKM. The CDR3 region is CASSSPSPDRLF. The CDR3 nucleotides read TGTGCCAGCAGCTCCCCCTCCCCGGATAGGCTCTTT.

This clonotype was seen many times. This chain uses TRBV27 with TRBJ1-5; TRBD1 aligns across 9 bases. The germline V gene has CDR1 MNHEY and CDR2 SMNVEV (reference sequence). The CDR3 spans 14 residues. J was trimmed by 7 bases and V by 5 bases; bases with no gene match: 6. The CDR3 loop reads CASSPGQGQQPQHF. Written as DNA, the CDR3 is TGTGCCAGCAGTCCGGGACAGGGCCAGCAGCCCCAGCATTTT.

This clonotype was seen ten or more times. V is TRBV12-3 or TRBV12-4 and J is TRBJ2-3; either TRBD1 or TRBD2 may fit D (6 bases each). The ends were cut back, 4 bases at V and 2 bases at J, with 19 bases in the middle. The CDR3 loop spans 17 amino acids. The CDR3 is CASSSWGTRDFTDTQYF. CDR3 DNA: TGTGCCAGCAGTTCTTGGGGGACAAGGGACTTCACAGATACGCAGTATTTT.

This clonotype was counted at least ten times. The genes are TRBV6-1 and TRBJ1-2; D perhaps matches TRBD1 (6 bases). V was cut by 5 bases and J by 8 bases, with 18 bases left in between. The germline V gene encodes CDR1 MNHNS and CDR2 SASEGT. The CDR3 spans 14 residues. The CDR3 spells CASSRTNRAGGYTF. CDR3 nucleotides: TGTGCCAGCAGTCGCACCAACAGGGCTGGCGGCTACACCTTC.

At least ten counts were recorded for this clonotype. The V gene is TRBV20-1, the J gene TRBJ2-3, with D perhaps TRBD2 (6 bases). The CDR3 sequence is 15 residues long. Deletions cut 1 base from V and 1 base from J, with 12 bases between. Germline CDR1 and CDR2: DFQATT and SNEGSKA (reference sequence). The CDR3 region has the DNA TGCAGTGCTAGAGGAGGTTGGGGGGGCACAGATACGCAGTATTTT. Translated, it gives CSARGGWGGTDTQYF.